Sequencing of this TCR beta chain was carried out in a study of blood T cells in healthy people across ages (dated by TCRdb to the mid-2010s). Regarding the research as a whole: In model experiments, template switching captured roughly one uniquely barcoded TCR beta cDNA molecule for every two T cells. To track age-related changes in TCR beta repertoire diversity, the study relied on deep sequencing normalized with unique cDNA molecular identifiers. The donors were divided into four age groups: young (average 16 years), middle-aged (approximately 41), aged (approximately 62) and long-lived (around 87). To avoid experimental bias, donors of different ages were spread randomly across the sequencing lanes. The study analyzed two additional independent replicas of 1 million unique cDNA reads from the same blood draw for two donors, one aged 18 to 30 and one aged 80 or older.

The 35 to 40 donors, aged 6 to 90 years, were systemically healthy Caucasian individuals from Russia. Ten milliliters of peripheral blood were drawn from each donor into EDTA-treated Vacutainer tubes. Ficoll-Paque density-gradient centrifugation was used to isolate PBMCs, with at least 7 million obtained per sample. Trizol reagent was used to extract total RNA from the PBMCs, yielding at least 6 micrograms per sample. Naive CD45RAhigh/CD27high T cell percentages were measured by flow cytometry on a PBMC aliquot from every donor. Broad study findings and their caveats: The CMV infection status of donors was not known, potentially confounding age-related changes in expanded clonotypes. Bulk unsorted PBMC profiling prevented conclusive comparison of naive and antigen-experienced compartments. Estimates of total diversity from one million sequenced T cells were regarded as lower bounds and underestimates. As age increased, observed TCR beta diversity per million T cells dropped in a roughly linear way, and a significant reduction was already evident by age 40. Compared with the aged group, more naive CD4+ T cells, fewer expanded clones and increased TCR diversity were shown by the long-lived group, suggesting age selection. A strong correlation was found between observed TCR beta diversity and the percentage of naive T cells measured by flow cytometry.

Libraries came from 5' RACE. Sequencing used an Illumina HiSeq 2500. A second about 6 to 11 cycle PCR used a sample-barcoded 5' primer and a J-beta primer mix. A template-switch 5' adaptor carrying 12 random nucleotides introduced a unique molecular identifier onto each TCR beta cDNA molecule. Each sample yielded at least 2.5 million CDR3-containing paired-end reads. First-strand cDNA was synthesized from all RNA with the Mint cDNA synthesis kit, primed by a TRBC-specific oligonucleotide. Following uracil-DNA glycosylase treatment, a first 18-cycle PCR with universal primers M1SS and BC2_uni_R was performed on all cDNA. The authors' analysis ran thus. Each sample was normalized by randomly selecting 1 million high-quality reads, each carrying a distinct molecular identifier. Instead of being binned into consensus sequences, reads with shared molecular identifiers were discarded. MiTCR, with a Q25 quality threshold and the strictest error-elimination algorithm, was used for CDR3 identification, clonotype clustering and error correction. A nonparametric unseen species model using Euler transformation provided a lower-bound estimate of total TCR beta diversity. Through fastp at Q25 and MiXCR, TCRdb rebuilt clones from the public reads, retaining in-frame beta chains. Merged by CDR3 protein, the rows form single entries marked with the most common genes and DNA. The V and J calls and clone size are TCRdb's, not the authors'. For this sample there are about 1,400,000 distinct CDR3 sequences; around two fifths appear just once. Jointly, the top ten make up 7% to 9% of the sample.

Concerning this clonotype itself: What this receptor recognizes is not known. The junction does not match germline at one end; this may be a read error.

CDR1 and CDR2 were assigned from the germline V gene as LGHNA and YNFKEQ. CDR3 length: 13 amino acids, cysteine to phenylalanine. Just CDR3 DNA is preserved here, 39 bases in frame from base 1. The sequence came from a woman aged 18 to 35 in good health. The material sequenced was blood. The V and J segments used are TRBV4-2 and TRBJ2-5, with the D call perhaps TRBD1 or TRBD2, each one matching 5 bases. The CDR3 has the sequence CAGSQEGRETQYF. The bases read TGTGCCGGCAGCCAAGAGGGGCGGGAGACCCAGTACTTC.